The clone carrying this TCR beta chain has a handful of counts. Participants were aged 18 to 89 years from roughly 26 US areas. Assignment of participants to cohorts was predicated upon participant-reported clinical history. The sample comes from a study of blood T cell repertoires in COVID-19. Study-wide context: Nucleic acid was either cDNA or gDNA, and it came from T cells, B-cell-depleted T cells, or PBMCs.

In the original processing: Amplification of reference gene primers provided the estimated nucleated cell counts. Repertoires were generated with immunoSEQ multiplex PCR, while TCRdb's copy carries only in-frame clones and drops some. The V and J calls and clone size are taken from that table; D and trimming were inferred from the DNA. The sample contains 150,000 or so clones, around 80% of which appear only once. The CDR3 runs to 13 residues. V shed 6 bases and J 0 bases; nucleotides not matched to a gene: 1. The germline V gene has CDR1 ENHRY and CDR2 SYGVKD. The receptor comes from a man aged 45 to 65 who had recovered from COVID-19. Sequencing was carried out using PBMCs or T cells enriched from blood (not recorded which). The genes are TRBV10-3 and TRBJ2-7, with 8 positions matching TRBD1. CDR3 amino acids: CAIRGQGSYEQYF. CDR3 DNA sequence: TGTGCCATCAGAGGACAGGGCTCCTACGAGCAGTACTTC.